This T cell receptor (beta chain) was documented in a study of shared clonotypes between healthy human individuals. The wider study: Samples came from two female and a few male donors aged 18 to 49.

Genomic DNA of every subset was divided equally among multiple immunoSEQ plates. For sorted subsets, 150 to 200 ng DNA per replicate equaled approximately 30,000 T cell genomes. TCRdb's table, derived via immunoSEQ multiplex PCR, lists solely in-frame clones and lacks some. The sample yields about 120,000 clones, 55% to 70% seen once. The length of the CDR3 is 15 residues. The germline gives CDR1 SGDLS, CDR2 YYNGEE. The trim removed 3 bases at V and 2 bases at J, leaving 8 bases unmatched. Only Caucasian adults living in Nashville, Tennessee made up the donor group. The sample taken for sequencing was memory CD8+ T cells sorted from blood. The subset: CD45RO+ cells pooled with CCR7-negative TemRA cells. The rearrangement links TRBV9 to TRBJ2-7, with 7 bases that match TRBD1. The receptor was derived from a woman between 25 and 40 years old in good health. CDR3 residues: CASSAGQVLPYEQYF. CDR3 in DNA: TGTGCCAGCAGCGCCGGACAGGTCTTACCCTACGAGCAGTACTTC.